This T cell receptor (beta chain) is from a study of T cells in Graves' hyperthyroidism and ophthalmopathy. The source material, RNA transcripts, was used to amplify TCR beta CDR3 regions. HTBI primers drove first-round RT-PCR of the TCR CDR3. TCRdb reanalysed the multiplex PCR reads using MiXCR and keeps one entry per CDR3 protein. The repertoire holds approximately 250,000 distinct CDR3 sequences, over 20% seen once, with about a third in the top ten. This clonotype was seen many times. This CDR3 spans 13 amino acids. With 0 bases removed from V and 9 bases from J, the gap between germline ends came to 11 bases. CDR1 is SQVTM, CDR2 ANQGSEA, per germline. Patients with ophthalmopathy all had a Clinical Activity Score of at least 3, a NOSPECS grade of at least 4 and duration under 3 months.

This chain uses TRBV29-1 with TRBJ2-2; D tentatively fits TRBD1 or TRBD2 (5 bases each). The TCR originated in a woman in her forties with Graves' ophthalmopathy. The material sequenced was blood. DNA for the CDR3: TGCAGCGTTGAAGATCGAACGGGGCGGGAGCTGTTTTTT. Protein product: CSVEDRTGRELFF.